Listed below are T cell receptor beta chains from one sample, sequenced in a study of cytomegalovirus exposure and HLA in healthy donors. Sequenced by immunoSEQ multiplex PCR; TCRdb stores in-frame clones only, minus some. In the table there are 150,000 to 200,000 clones, around 92% of which are singletons. The sample consisted of PBMCs. These receptors all come from a woman in her late teens or twenties in good health and CMV-seropositive. Both conserved end residues are part of each CDR3. The D gene is left open where the match is weak. Rows may omit the clone size; those that give it use once, few, many or a size class.

V	length	size	J	D	CDR3	DNA
TRBV6-6	14	NA	TRBJ2-1	TRBD2	CALGRTSGANEQFF	TGTGCCCTTGGCCGGACAAGCGGGGCTAATGAGCAGTTCTTC
TRBV28	14	once	TRBJ2-4	NA	CASGPRGVGNIQYF	TGTGCCAGCGGTCCACGGGGAGTGGGAAACATTCAGTACTTC
TRBV5-1	15	NA	TRBJ2-7	TRBD1	CASSRWTGEDYEQYF	TGCGCCAGCAGCCGTTGGACAGGGGAGGACTACGAGCAGTACTTC
TRBV30	15	NA	TRBJ2-7	TRBD1	CAWSPPTGMIYEQYF	TGTGCCTGGAGTCCACCGACAGGGATGATCTACGAGCAGTACTTC
TRBV4-1	15	NA	TRBJ2-7	NA	CASSQDNDRTYEQYF	TGTGCCAGCAGCCAAGATAATGACAGGACCTACGAGCAGTACTTC
TRBV5-1	13	once	TRBJ2-1	TRBD2	CASQAGGRNEQFF	TGCGCCAGTCAGGCGGGAGGTCGGAATGAGCAGTTCTTC
TRBV27	14	NA	TRBJ2-1	TRBD1	CASSVVGGGNEQFF	TGTGCCAGCAGTGTTGTAGGGGGCGGGAATGAGCAGTTCTTC
TRBV28	14	NA	TRBJ1-4	NA	CASRGPGYIEKLFF	TGTGCCAGCAGGGGGCCCGGGTATATTGAAAAACTGTTTTTT
TRBV28	13	NA	TRBJ1-4	NA	CASRTGRREKLFF	TGTGCCAGCAGGACAGGTCGCCGGGAAAAACTGTTTTTT
TRBV10-2	14	NA	TRBJ2-1	NA	CASSERESYNEQFF	TGCGCCAGCAGTGAGCGGGAGTCCTACAATGAGCAGTTCTTC
TRBV27	15	NA	TRBJ2-1	TRBD2	CATTPGTTTYNEQFF	TGTGCCACCACGCCAGGGACTACCACTTACAATGAGCAGTTCTTC
TRBV19	14	NA	TRBJ2-7	TRBD2	CASSPLAGAYEQYF	TGTGCCAGTAGTCCGCTAGCGGGAGCCTACGAGCAGTACTTC
TRBV21-1	18	NA	TRBJ2-1	NA	CASSPGPRGGGRRAEQFF	TGTGCCAGCAGCCCCGGGCCCCGCGGGGGCGGGAGGAGGGCCGAGCAGTTCTTC
TRBV2	14	NA	TRBJ2-7	NA	CASSEGLASYEQYF	TGTGCCAGCAGTGAAGGGCTGGCCTCCTACGAGCAGTACTTC
TRBV5-8	15	once	TRBJ2-3	NA	CASSLGLARTDTQYF	TGTGCCAGCAGCTTGGGGCTAGCTAGGACAGATACGCAGTATTTT
TRBV7-2	16	once	TRBJ2-2	TRBD1	CASSFHQGANTGELFF	TGTGCCAGCAGCTTTCACCAGGGGGCGAACACCGGGGAGCTGTTTTTT
TRBV2	16	NA	TRBJ2-7	TRBD1	CASAPSPGQGAVEQYF	TGTGCCAGCGCACCCTCCCCGGGACAGGGGGCGGTGGAGCAGTACTTC
TRBV16	14	NA	TRBJ1-4	NA	CASSPGETNEKLFF	TGTGCCAGCAGCCCGGGGGAAACTAATGAAAAACTGTTTTTT
TRBV6-6	15	NA	TRBJ2-2	TRBD2	CASSGSGANTGELFF	TGTGCCAGCAGTGGTAGCGGGGCCAACACCGGGGAGCTGTTTTTT
TRBV27	14	NA	TRBJ2-7	TRBD1	CASSPSGQGYEQYF	TGTGCCAGCAGTCCCTCGGGACAGGGATACGAGCAGTACTTC
TRBV28	14	NA	TRBJ2-1	NA	CASTVRAGRNEQFF	TGTGCCAGCACGGTCCGGGCAGGGCGCAATGAGCAGTTCTTC
TRBV6-5	15	NA	TRBJ2-7	NA	CASRQSYSTSYEQYF	TGTGCCAGCAGACAATCGTACAGCACCTCTTACGAGCAGTACTTC
TRBV18	16	NA	TRBJ2-3	TRBD2	CASSPGTSGMRDTQYF	TGTGCCAGCTCACCCGGGACTAGCGGGATGCGGGATACGCAGTATTTT
TRBV7-8	15	NA	TRBJ1-5	NA	CASSLGRVFGQPQHF	TGTGCCAGCAGCTTGGGGAGGGTCTTCGGTCAGCCCCAGCATTTT
TRBV5-6	12	NA	TRBJ2-1	TRBD2	CASSRTSNEQFF	TGTGCCAGCAGTAGGACTAGCAATGAGCAGTTCTTC
TRBV15	13	NA	TRBJ1-4	NA	CATSQGFDEKLFF	TGTGCCACCAGCCAGGGGTTCGATGAAAAACTGTTTTTT
TRBV2	13	NA	TRBJ2-5	TRBD2	CASSFGLAETQYF	TGTGCCAGCAGTTTTGGACTAGCAGAGACCCAGTACTTC
TRBV11-3	14	NA	TRBJ1-4	TRBD1	CASSRGQGSEKLFF	TGTGCCAGCAGCCGGGGACAGGGAAGCGAAAAACTGTTTTTT